These 5 T cell receptor beta chains originate from one sample sequenced in a study of T-cell memory formation after mild COVID-19 (dated by TCRdb to about 2021). The library was generated by 5' RACE. These reads were obtained on an Illumina NovaSeq 6000. TCRdb ran its own pipeline on the public reads, namely fastp trimming at Q25 and MiXCR clone calling, and kept in-frame beta chains. Rows are combined by CDR3 protein, so each entry shows the most common genes and DNA. The sample records 110,000 or so distinct CDR3 sequences, 22% of which are singletons. About 38% of the sample rests with the top ten. The sample was PBMCs or a T cell subset sorted from them (not recorded which). These receptors originate from a man between 18 and 35 years old who had mild COVID-19 (a few samples of this study predate the infection). The sample titles of this study are shuffled in the database, so cell type and time point are left out; the donor was told from shared clones.

The rearrangement joins TRBV29-1 to TRBJ2-1; D uncertain. Between the trimmed V and J ends, which lost 3 bases and 9 bases, there was a span of 18 bases. Germline V lookup: CDR1 SQVTM, CDR2 ANQGSEA. The CDR3 extends over 14 amino acids. DNA of the CDR3: TGCAGCGTTGACTGGCTAGGTCGTAATCTTGAGCAGTTCTTC. It translates to CSVDWLGRNLEQFF.

In its sample, this clonotype was seen a few times. V gene TRBV29-1 combines with J gene TRBJ2-7; unclear D gene. This CDR3 contains 14 residues. Deletions cut 1 base from V and 0 bases from J, with 10 bases between. Germline V gene sequence: CDR1 SQVTM, CDR2 ANQGSEA. CDR3 sequence: CSVEGFRDSYEQYF. The CDR3 DNA reads TGCAGCGTTGAAGGATTTAGGGACTCCTACGAGCAGTACTTC.

This chain joins TRBV6-2 or TRBV6-3 and TRBJ2-7, with D maybe TRBD2 (6 bases). V was pared by 5 bases and J by 2 bases, with 16 bases between. Per germline, CDR1 MNHEY and CDR2 SVGEGT. The length of the CDR3 is 15 residues. The DNA for the CDR3 is TGTGCCAGCAGTGCCTGGCGGGAAATAACCTACGAGCAGTACGTC. Translation: CASSAWREITYEQYV.

The chain links TRBV6-1 to TRBJ1-1; a possible D gene is TRBD1 (5 bases). V shed 2 bases and J shed 8 bases, with 21 bases lying between them. Germline assignment: CDR1 MNHNS and CDR2 SASEGT. The CDR3 sequence is 16 residues long. CDR3 region: CASSEFMGDLWGEAFF. The CDR3 bases are TGTGCCAGCAGTGAATTCATGGGGGACTTATGGGGAGAAGCTTTCTTT.

CDR3 region: CASSPGTVNEEKLFF. CDR3 DNA sequence: TGTGCCAGCAGCCCCGGGACAGTCAATGAAGAAAAACTGTTTTTT. V usage is TRBV7-6 and J usage is TRBJ1-4; 7 bases are shared with TRBD1. CDR3 length: 15 amino acids. Germline V gene lookup returns CDR1 SGHVS and CDR2 FNYEAQ. J was trimmed by 8 bases and V by 5 bases; bases with no gene match: 11.